The 5 T cell receptor beta chains below come from one sample, sequenced in a study of T cells after yellow fever vaccination. TCRdb re-called the 5' RACE reads through MiXCR, storing one row per CDR3 protein. The data show a few hundred thousand distinct CDR3 sequences, around 7.3% seen once. Here the sequenced sample was PBMCs, taken roughly 45 days after the first yellow fever vaccination. These receptors were collected from a man between 18 and 35 years old who received the YFV17D yellow fever vaccine.

The chain has TRBV30 and TRBJ2-3; no clear D. CDR1 GTSNPN and CDR2 SVGIG come from the germline V gene (reference sequence). CDR3 size: 12 residues. V lost 4 bases to trimming and J lost 1 base, with 6 bases between them. CDR3 DNA: TGTGCCTGGAACGTGGGCACAGATACGCAGTATTTT. It specifies CAWNVGTDTQYF.

With respect to this clonotype: A read error may explain this, as a much larger clone is one base away. The gene calls are TRBV3-1 and TRBJ2-1; 11 nucleotides agree with TRBD2. Germline values: CDR1 LGHDT, CDR2 YNNKEL (reference sequence). The junction had 10 bases not matched to a gene; V was cut back by 7 bases and J by 5 bases. The CDR3 runs to 16 residues. As DNA, the CDR3 is TGTGCCAGCACCCCTCCCCTAGCGGGGGGAGACAATGAGCAGTTCTTC. It translates to CASTPPLAGGDNEQFF.

The sample holds a few counts of this clonotype. The V gene is TRBV4-1, the J gene TRBJ2-1; TRBD1 is a possible D gene (5 bases). The V end was cut by 2 bases, the J end by 2 bases, with 13 bases between. The germline gives CDR1 MGHRA, CDR2 YSYEKL. CDR3 length: 16 residues. The CDR3 bases are TGCGCCAGCAGCCAACCCGGGCGACAGCCCTACAATGAGCAGTTCTTC. Its protein is CASSQPGRQPYNEQFF.

This clonotype was detected ten times or more. The V and J genes are TRBV7-9 and TRBJ2-5; possibly TRBD2 for D (6 bases). V shed 8 bases and J shed 4 bases, with 17 bases lying between them. Germline V gives CDR1 SEHNR, CDR2 FQNEAQ (reference sequence). This CDR3 contains 14 residues. This chain's CDR3 is CASVLTGGLETQYF. DNA of the CDR3: TGTGCCAGCGTCCTTACCGGGGGACTAGAGACCCAGTACTTC.

The chain combines TRBV2 with TRBJ1-2; D unresolved. Germline V CDR1 and CDR2: SNHLY, FYNNEI. Trimming stripped 9 bases from V and 11 bases from J, with 13 bases between. The length of the CDR3 is 10 residues. CDR3 DNA: TGTGCCAGGGGCGTGGGGAATTACACCTTC. Protein: CARGVGNYTF.